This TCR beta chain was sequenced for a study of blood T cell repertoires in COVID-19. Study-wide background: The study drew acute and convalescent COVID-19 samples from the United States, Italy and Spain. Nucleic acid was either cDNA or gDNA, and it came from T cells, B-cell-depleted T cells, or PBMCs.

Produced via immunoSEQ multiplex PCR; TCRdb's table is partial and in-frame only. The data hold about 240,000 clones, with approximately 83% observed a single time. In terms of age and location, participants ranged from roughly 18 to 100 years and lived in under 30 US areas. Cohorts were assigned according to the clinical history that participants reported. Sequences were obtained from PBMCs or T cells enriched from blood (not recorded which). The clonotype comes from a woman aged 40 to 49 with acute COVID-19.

CDR3 in DNA: TGTGCCAGCAGCGGAGGGCGACTAGCGTCCATGGCAGATACGCAGTATTTT. Protein: CASSGGRLASMADTQYF. The rearrangement uses TRBV11-3 and TRBJ2-3, with 8 bases identical to TRBD2. Germline V gene data show CDR1 as SGHNT and CDR2 as YENEEA. J lost 4 bases, V lost 5 bases, and 14 bases had no gene match. The CDR3 consists of 17 residues.